This is a list of T cell receptor beta chains from one sample in a study of Graves' ophthalmopathy and Graves' hyperthyroidism. Via MiXCR, TCRdb re-called the multiplex PCR reads, giving one row per CDR3 protein. The sample holds 500,000 to 700,000 distinct CDR3 sequences, less than 40% seen once. Sequencing was performed on peripheral blood or thyroid tissue (not recorded which). The receptors were sampled from an adult man with Graves' hyperthyroidism. The CDR3 runs from the conserved cysteine through the conserved F or W. The D gene is left open where the match is weak. Not all rows give a size; the values are once, few, many and, for expanded clones, a class.

TRBD1,TRBV5-4,TRBJ2-2,-,CASTLDWTGSNTGELFF,TGTGCCAGCACCTTGGATTGGACAGGGTCGAACACCGGGGAGCTGTTTTTT
-,TRBV20-1,TRBJ2-7,-,CSASGTGRSYEQYF,TGCAGTGCTAGTGGGACGGGGCGCTCCTACGAGCAGTACTTC
-,TRBV7-2,TRBJ1-2,-,CASSLGARYGYTF,TGTGCCAGCAGCTTAGGGGCTCGGTATGGCTACACCTTC
TRBD1,TRBV12-3/TRBV12-4,TRBJ1-1,many,CASSFWAGGQVGTEAFF,TGTGCCAGCAGTTTTTGGGCAGGGGGCCAGGTGGGCACTGAAGCTTTCTTT
-,TRBV19,TRBJ1-1,many,CASSIGYNTEAFF,TGTGCCAGTAGTATTGGTTACAACACTGAAGCTTTCTTT
TRBD1,TRBV11-2,TRBJ1-6,-,CASSWAGGTYNSPLHF,TGTGCCAGCAGCTGGGCAGGGGGCACCTATAATTCACCCCTCCACTTT
-,TRBV7-9,TRBJ2-7,few,CASSSRLGGGYEQYF,TGTGCCAGCAGCTCCCGCCTGGGGGGCGGCTACGAGCAGTACTTC
-,TRBV29-1,TRBJ1-3,few,CSVELGHWMNTIYF,TGCAGCGTTGAGCTGGGGCATTGGATGAACACCATATATTTT
-,TRBV7-9,TRBJ1-2,many,CASSLNLDRRYGYTF,TGTGCCAGCAGCCTTAACCTTGACAGGAGATATGGCTACACCTTC
-,TRBV28,TRBJ1-1,many,CASTPWRILNTEAFF,TGTGCCAGCACTCCTTGGAGGATTTTGAACACTGAAGCTTTCTTT
-,TRBV7-9,TRBJ2-2,-,CASSAMTGELFF,TGTGCCAGCAGCGCGATGACCGGGGAGCTGTTTTTT
TRBD2,TRBV7-9,TRBJ2-7,-,CASSLFVGGTEQYF,TGTGCCAGCAGCCTATTCGTGGGGGGGACCGAGCAGTACTTC
-,TRBV2,TRBJ2-3,few,CASSRTIRSTDTQYF,TGTGCCAGCAGCCGGACTATCCGGTCCACAGATACGCAGTATTTT
-,TRBV4-1,TRBJ1-4,few,CASSQERNEKLFF,TGCGCCAGCAGCCAAGAGAGGAATGAAAAACTGTTTTTT
-,TRBV5-1,TRBJ1-4,many,CASSLAEGVEEKLFF,TGCGCCAGCAGCTTGGCCGAGGGGGTAGAAGAAAAACTGTTTTTT
-,TRBV24-1,TRBJ2-3,few,CATSDLNTQYF,TGTGCCACCAGTGATTTGAATACGCAGTATTTT
-,TRBV29-1,TRBJ2-1,-,CSVARAENNEQFF,TGCAGCGTTGCCCGGGCAGAAAACAATGAGCAGTTCTTC
-,TRBV7-9,TRBJ1-5,-,CASSQGARGAQPQHF,TGTGCCAGCAGCCAAGGCGCGAGGGGAGCTCAGCCCCAGCATTTT
TRBD1,TRBV5-1,TRBJ2-7,many,CASSLDRGFYEQYF,TGCGCCAGCAGCCTGGACAGGGGCTTCTACGAGCAGTACTTC
TRBD1,TRBV5-1,TRBJ2-7,many,CASSWTPGQGNSYEQYF,TGCGCCAGCAGCTGGACACCGGGACAGGGTAACTCCTACGAGCAGTACTTC
-,TRBV5-8,TRBJ1-2,many,CASSLSAGAYGYTF,TGTGCCAGCAGCTTGAGTGCAGGGGCATATGGCTACACCTTC
TRBD1,TRBV20-1,TRBJ1-2,-,CSASRTGVGGYGYTF,TGCAGTGCTAGCCGGACAGGGGTCGGCGGCTATGGCTACACCTTC
-,TRBV7-2,TRBJ2-7,many,CASSLVNEQYF,TGTGCCAGCAGCTTAGTTAACGAGCAGTACTTC
-,TRBV5-1,TRBJ1-4,many,CASSLVGLPGEKLFF,TGCGCCAGCAGCTTGGTAGGACTACCTGGGGAAAAACTGTTTTTT
TRBD2,TRBV5-6,TRBJ2-6,-,CASGPGDLAGGSFGANVLTF,TGTGCCAGCGGCCCTGGGGACCTAGCGGGAGGAAGTTTTGGGGCCAACGTCCTGACTTTC
-,TRBV4-1,TRBJ1-2,-,CASSQDPGGNYGYTF,TGCGCCAGCAGCCAAGATCCTGGGGGGAACTATGGCTACACCTTC
-,TRBV29-1,TRBJ2-7,many,CSVVVEGSEQYF,TGCAGCGTTGTTGTGGAGGGGAGTGAGCAGTACTTC
-,TRBV12-3/TRBV12-4,TRBJ1-1,-,CASSRRVGAFTEAFF,TGTGCCAGCAGCCGTCGGGTGGGGGCGTTCACTGAAGCTTTCTTT
TRBD1,TRBV20-1,TRBJ1-1,-,CSARSGQGMNTEAFF,TGCAGTGCTAGAAGCGGACAGGGGATGAACACTGAAGCTTTCTTT
-,TRBV15,TRBJ1-2,many,CATSRDLEGKGGYTF,TGTGCCACCAGCAGAGATTTGGAAGGGAAAGGTGGCTACACCTTC
TRBD1,TRBV24-1,TRBJ2-1,-,CATSDRRTGDSYNEQFF,TGTGCCACCAGTGACCGACGGACAGGGGACTCCTACAATGAGCAGTTCTTC
-,TRBV19,TRBJ1-1,-,CASSIGSGQGAFF,TGTGCCAGTAGTATAGGATCCGGTCAAGGGGCTTTCTTT
-,TRBV24-1,TRBJ2-5,many,CATSDTRAQETQYF,TGTGCCACCAGTGATACCAGGGCCCAAGAGACCCAGTACTTC
-,TRBV20-1,TRBJ2-7,many,CSARTGKSIHEQYF,TGCAGTGCTAGAACAGGGAAATCGATCCACGAGCAGTACTTC
-,TRBV15,TRBJ2-4,-,CATSRGGIREAKNIQYF,TGTGCCACCAGCAGAGGAGGTATTAGGGAAGCCAAAAACATTCAGTACTTC
TRBD1,TRBV29-1,TRBJ2-7,many,CSVEDRDRAPYEQYF,TGCAGCGTTGAAGATCGGGACAGGGCTCCCTACGAGCAGTACTTC
TRBD1,TRBV4-1,TRBJ1-1,few,CASSHRQGASSEAFF,TGCGCCAGCAGCCATAGACAGGGGGCGTCCTCTGAAGCTTTCTTT
TRBD1,TRBV12-3/TRBV12-4,TRBJ1-2,many,CASSLGQGLNGYTF,TGTGCCAGCAGCCTCGGACAGGGGTTAAATGGCTACACCTTC
TRBD2,TRBV20-1,TRBJ2-1,-,CSARGSSGGAYNEQFF,TGCAGTGCTAGAGGCTCTAGCGGGGGGGCCTACAATGAGCAGTTCTTC
TRBD1,TRBV14,TRBJ2-7,many,CASSHLGQGNEQYF,TGTGCCAGCAGCCATCTGGGACAGGGGAACGAGCAGTACTTC
-,TRBV6-1,TRBJ1-5,many,CASSGGLGGLAQPQHF,TGTGCCAGCAGTGGTGGCTTGGGGGGCCTCGCCCAGCCCCAGCATTTT
-,TRBV12-3/TRBV12-4,TRBJ1-3,few,CASSTTGPTGNTIYF,TGTGCCAGCAGTACCACAGGGCCTACAGGAAACACCATATATTTT
-,TRBV9,TRBJ2-2,many,CASSVYQGTNTGELFF,TGTGCCAGCAGCGTATATCAGGGGACTAACACCGGGGAGCTGTTTTTT
-,TRBV2,TRBJ1-1,many,CASGQGPNTEAFF,TGTGCCAGCGGGCAGGGACCAAACACTGAAGCTTTCTTT
-,TRBV7-9,TRBJ1-4,-,CASSHPRRGPEKLFF,TGTGCCAGCAGCCACCCCCGGCGGGGGCCGGAAAAACTGTTTTTT
-,TRBV2,TRBJ1-6,-,CASRPNPQTDWGSPLHF,TGTGCCAGCAGACCAAATCCACAGACAGATTGGGGTTCACCCCTCCACTTT
-,TRBV7-9,TRBJ1-1,few,CASSLGTWANTEAFF,TGTGCCAGCAGCTTAGGGACATGGGCGAACACTGAAGCTTTCTTT
-,TRBV11-2,TRBJ2-7,many,CASSLGVATYEQYF,TGTGCCAGCAGCTTAGGGGTAGCTACCTACGAGCAGTACTTC
-,TRBV7-8,TRBJ1-2,few,CASSLRGEANYGYTF,TGTGCCAGCAGCTTACGAGGGGAGGCTAACTATGGCTACACCTTC
-,TRBV29-1,TRBJ1-4,-,CSVAGGLNEKLFF,TGCAGCGTTGCGGGAGGGCTTAATGAAAAACTGTTTTTT
-,TRBV12-5,TRBJ2-7,many,CASGHVRDGRYEQYF,TGTGCTAGTGGGCACGTCCGGGACGGCCGCTACGAGCAGTACTTC
TRBD1,TRBV10-3,TRBJ1-5,-,CAIRDGQGGNQPQHF,TGTGCCATCAGAGACGGACAGGGGGGCAATCAGCCCCAGCATTTT
-,TRBV6-1,TRBJ1-1,few,CASSEAFLGTEAFF,TGTGCCAGCAGTGAGGCCTTTCTGGGCACTGAAGCTTTCTTT
-,TRBV7-9,TRBJ1-2,-,CASSVAGMDNYGYTF,TGTGCCAGCAGCGTTGCAGGGATGGATAACTATGGCTACACCTTC
-,TRBV25-1,TRBJ1-2,-,CASRGAPGSLGYTF,TGTGCCAGCAGAGGGGCCCCAGGGTCTCTTGGCTACACCTTC
TRBD2,TRBV2,TRBJ2-7,many,CASSGSGTSTQRVYEQYF,TGTGCCAGCAGTGGATCCGGGACTAGCACCCAACGGGTCTACGAGCAGTACTTC
TRBD1,TRBV9,TRBJ1-1,many,CASSSTGVGNTEAFF,TGTGCCAGCAGCTCGACAGGGGTTGGGAACACTGAAGCTTTCTTT
TRBD1,TRBV7-2,TRBJ2-7,-,CASSLRDSEQYF,TGTGCCAGCAGCCTCCGGGACAGCGAGCAGTACTTC
-,TRBV10-2,TRBJ1-1,many,CASRETGTNTEAFF,TGCGCCAGCAGGGAAACAGGGACGAACACTGAAGCTTTCTTT
-,TRBV20-1,TRBJ2-7,-,CSASQTTQAEQYF,TGCAGTGCTAGCCAAACAACACAGGCCGAGCAGTACTTC